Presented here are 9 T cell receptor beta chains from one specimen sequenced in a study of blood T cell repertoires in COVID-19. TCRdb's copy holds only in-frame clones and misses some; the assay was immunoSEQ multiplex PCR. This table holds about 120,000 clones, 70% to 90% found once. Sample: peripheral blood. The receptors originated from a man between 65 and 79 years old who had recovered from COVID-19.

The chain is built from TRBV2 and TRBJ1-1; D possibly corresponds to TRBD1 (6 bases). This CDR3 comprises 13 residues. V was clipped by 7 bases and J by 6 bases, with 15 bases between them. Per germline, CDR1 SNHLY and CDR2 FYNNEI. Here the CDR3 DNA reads TGTGCCAGCACCGAAACAGGGTTAGCTGAAGCTTTCTTT. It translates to CASTETGLAEAFF.

This CDR3 is CASSDRQGGGYTF. The CDR3 bases are TGTGCCAGCAGTGACCGACAGGGGGGTGGCTACACCTTC. This chain joins TRBV2 and TRBJ1-2; 9 bases line up with TRBD1. Losses at the gene ends were 3 bases for V and 7 bases for J; bases not matched to a gene: 3. The CDR3 has 13 amino acids. The germline gives CDR1 SNHLY, CDR2 FYNNEI.

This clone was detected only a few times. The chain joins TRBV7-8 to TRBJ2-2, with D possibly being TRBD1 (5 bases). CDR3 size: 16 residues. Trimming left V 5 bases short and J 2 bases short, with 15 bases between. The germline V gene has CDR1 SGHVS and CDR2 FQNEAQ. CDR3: CASSLGQPSNTGELFF. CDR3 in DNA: TGTGCCAGCAGCCTTGGACAACCTAGTAACACCGGGGAGCTGTTTTTT.

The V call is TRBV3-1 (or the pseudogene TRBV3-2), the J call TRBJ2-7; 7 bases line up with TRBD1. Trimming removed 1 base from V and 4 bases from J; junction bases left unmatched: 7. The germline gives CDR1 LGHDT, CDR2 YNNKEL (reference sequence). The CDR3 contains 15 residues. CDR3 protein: CASSQASDRRYEQYF. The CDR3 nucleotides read TGTGCCAGCAGCCAAGCCTCGGACAGGCGGTACGAGCAGTACTTC.

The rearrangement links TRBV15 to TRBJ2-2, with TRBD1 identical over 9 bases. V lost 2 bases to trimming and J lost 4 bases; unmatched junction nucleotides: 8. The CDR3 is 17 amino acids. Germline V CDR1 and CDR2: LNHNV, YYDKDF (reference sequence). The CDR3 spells CATSRTRDRGSTGELFF. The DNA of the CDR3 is TGTGCCACCAGCAGAACTCGCGACAGGGGGAGCACCGGGGAGCTGTTTTTT.

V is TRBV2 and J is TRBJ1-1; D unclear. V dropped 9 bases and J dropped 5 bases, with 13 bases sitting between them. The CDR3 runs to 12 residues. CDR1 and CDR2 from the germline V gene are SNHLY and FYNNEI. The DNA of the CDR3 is TGTGCCAGTGGATCCGGCAGGACTGAAGCTTTCTTT. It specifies CASGSGRTEAFF.

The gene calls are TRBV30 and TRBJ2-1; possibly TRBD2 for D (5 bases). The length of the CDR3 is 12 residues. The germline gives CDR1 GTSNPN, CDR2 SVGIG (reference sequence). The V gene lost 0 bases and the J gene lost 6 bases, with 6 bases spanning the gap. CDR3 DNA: TGTGCCTGGAGTGTACGGGGCAATGAGCAGTTCTTC. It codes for CAWSVRGNEQFF.

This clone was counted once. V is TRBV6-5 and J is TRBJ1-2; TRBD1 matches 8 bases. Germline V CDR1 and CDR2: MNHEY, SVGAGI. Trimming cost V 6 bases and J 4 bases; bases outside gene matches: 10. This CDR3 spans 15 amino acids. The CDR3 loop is CASSRDRTNLYGYTF. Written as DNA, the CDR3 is TGTGCCAGCAGCAGGGACAGGACAAATCTCTATGGCTACACCTTC.

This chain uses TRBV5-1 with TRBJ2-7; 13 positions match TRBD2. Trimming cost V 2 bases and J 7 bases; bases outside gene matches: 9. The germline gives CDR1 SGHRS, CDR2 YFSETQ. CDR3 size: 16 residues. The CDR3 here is CASSLETSGRSGEQYF. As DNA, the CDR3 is TGCGCCAGCAGCTTAGAGACTAGCGGGAGGTCGGGGGAGCAGTACTTC.